A single sample is the source of the 10 T cell receptor beta chains below, sequenced in a study of CD8 T cells in Susac syndrome. Random hexamers were used to reverse transcribe the RNA input (about 0.45 to 1 ug). TCRdb reprocessed the immunoSEQ multiplex PCR reads via MiXCR and lists one record per CDR3 protein. Of approximately 190,000 distinct CDR3 sequences detected, nearly 97% appear once; the ten largest clones hold 0.075% to 0.1%. Sequencing used CD4+ T cells from PBMCs. These receptor sequences come from a human donor with Susac syndrome.

The DNA for the CDR3 is TGTGCCAGCAGCTTAGCCCCGGGACAGACTGAGCAGTACTTC. Its translation: CASSLAPGQTEQYF. The genes are TRBV7-2 and TRBJ2-7, with 7 bases lining up with TRBD1. The CDR3 contains 14 residues. Unmatched junction bases numbered 6, after V lost 0 bases and J lost 7 bases. The germline V gene has CDR1 SGHTA and CDR2 FQGNSA.

This chain links TRBV5-1 with TRBJ1-2; TRBD1 is a possible D gene (6 bases). The CDR3 contains 14 residues. CDR1 and CDR2 (germline): SGHRS, YFSETQ. With 1 base removed from V and 5 bases from J, the gap between germline ends came to 12 bases. The CDR3 spells CASSLSQGQYGYTF. The CDR3 DNA reads TGCGCCAGCAGCTTGTCCCAGGGGCAGTATGGCTACACCTTC.

This clonotype was counted a single time. CDR3 nucleotide sequence: TGTGCCAGCAGTCCCGGACAGGGGGCAATCAGTCAGCCCCAGCATTTT. Amino acids: CASSPGQGAISQPQHF. The chain couples TRBV6-1 to TRBJ1-5; TRBD1 aligns across 11 bases. CDR3 length: 16 amino acids. After removal of 5 bases from V and 6 bases from J, the junction contained 9 bases not matched to a gene. The germline gives CDR1 MNHNS, CDR2 SASEGT.

This chain links TRBV20-1 with TRBJ2-7; 15 bases are a match to TRBD2. The germline V gene encodes CDR1 DFQATT and CDR2 SNEGSKA (reference sequence). Trimming at V came to 5 bases and at J to 0 bases, leaving 5 bases not matched to a gene. CDR3 length: 16 amino acids. The CDR3: CSASGLAGGRSYEQYF. The CDR3 coding sequence is TGCAGTGCTTCGGGACTAGCGGGGGGTCGCTCCTACGAGCAGTACTTC.

The V and J genes are TRBV15 and TRBJ1-5, with no clear D. Trimming removed 0 bases from V and 5 bases from J, with 14 bases in between. This CDR3 comprises 16 residues. Germline V gene lookup returns CDR1 LNHNV and CDR2 YYDKDF (reference sequence). CDR3 sequence: CATSREAGSNHQPQHF. For the CDR3, the DNA is TGTGCCACCAGCAGAGAAGCGGGCAGTAATCATCAGCCCCAGCATTTT.

The CDR3 nucleotides are TGTGCCTGGACTTCCCTTTACGAGCAGTACTTC. This gives the protein CAWTSLYEQYF. V usage is TRBV30 and J usage is TRBJ2-7, with D unclear. CDR3 length: 11 residues. Per the germline V gene, CDR1 is GTSNPN and CDR2 is SVGIG (reference sequence). Trimming removed 4 bases at V and 4 bases at J, with 8 bases between. Drawing the rest from reference TRBV30 and TRBJ2-7, the complete variable domain is SQTIHQWPATLVQPVGSPLSLECTVEGTSNPNLYWYRQAAGRGLQLLFYSVGIGQISSEVPQNLSASRPQDRQFILSSKKLLLSDSGFYLCAWTSLYEQYFGPGTRLTVT.

The chain couples TRBV9 to TRBJ2-7, with 7 bases lining up with TRBD2. Germline CDR1 and CDR2: SGDLS and YYNGEE. This CDR3 has 14 residues. V lost 4 bases to trimming and J lost 1 base; unmatched junction nucleotides: 5. The CDR3 DNA follows: TGTGCCAGCAGCCCCCAGCGGGGATCCTACGAGCAGTACTTC. This codes for CASSPQRGSYEQYF.

The chain recombines TRBV5-6 with TRBJ2-1; 8 bases are shared with TRBD2. Germline V lookup: CDR1 SGHDT, CDR2 YYEEEE. This CDR3 is 16 amino acids long. With 3 bases clipped from V and 5 bases from J, the junction kept 10 bases outside the gene matches. The CDR3 DNA is TGTGCCAGCAGCTACCAGCGGGGGAACCCGAACAATGAGCAGTTCTTC. Its protein is CASSYQRGNPNNEQFF.

V and J are TRBV29-1 and TRBJ1-1; D call uncertain. Trimming took 2 bases from V and 0 from J, leaving 10 bases between them. CDR1 and CDR2 (germline): SQVTM, ANQGSEA. This CDR3 spans 14 amino acids. The CDR3 nucleotides are TGCAGCGTTGAACGTAGCCGGTTGAACACTGAAGCTTTCTTT. Translating gives CSVERSRLNTEAFF.

The chain links TRBV7-2 to TRBJ1-3; 10 bases match TRBD1. The CDR3 sequence is 16 residues long. J gave up 9 bases and V 1 base, and 9 bases lay outside the gene matches. Germline V gene sequence: CDR1 SGHTA, CDR2 FQGNSA. In nucleotides, the CDR3 is TGTGCCAGCAGCTTAGAAGGGACAGGGGCAAGGGGCACCATATATTTT. Its protein product is CASSLEGTGARGTIYF.